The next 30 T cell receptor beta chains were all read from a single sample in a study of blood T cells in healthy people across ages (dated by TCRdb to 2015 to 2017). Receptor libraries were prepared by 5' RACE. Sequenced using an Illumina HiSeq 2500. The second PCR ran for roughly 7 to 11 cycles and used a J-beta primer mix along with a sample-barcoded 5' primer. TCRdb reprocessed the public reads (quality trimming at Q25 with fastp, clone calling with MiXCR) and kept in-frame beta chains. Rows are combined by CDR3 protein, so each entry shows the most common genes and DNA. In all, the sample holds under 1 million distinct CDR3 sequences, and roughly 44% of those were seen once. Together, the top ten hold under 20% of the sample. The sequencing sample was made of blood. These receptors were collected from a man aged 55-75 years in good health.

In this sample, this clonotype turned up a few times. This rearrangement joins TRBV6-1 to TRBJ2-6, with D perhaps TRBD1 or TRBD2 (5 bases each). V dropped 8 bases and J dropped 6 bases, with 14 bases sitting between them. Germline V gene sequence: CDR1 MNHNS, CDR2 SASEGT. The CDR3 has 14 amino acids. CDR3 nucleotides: TGTGCCAGCGGAGTGGGGGTTGCGGCCAACGTCCTGACTTTC. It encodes CASGVGVAANVLTF.

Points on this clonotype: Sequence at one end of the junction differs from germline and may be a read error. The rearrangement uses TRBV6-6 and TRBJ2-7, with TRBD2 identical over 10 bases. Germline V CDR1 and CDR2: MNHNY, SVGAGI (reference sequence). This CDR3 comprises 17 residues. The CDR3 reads CPSSYSGSGGTYNEQYF. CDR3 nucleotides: TGTCCCAGCAGTTACTCGGGTAGCGGGGGGACGTACAATGAGCAGTACTTC.

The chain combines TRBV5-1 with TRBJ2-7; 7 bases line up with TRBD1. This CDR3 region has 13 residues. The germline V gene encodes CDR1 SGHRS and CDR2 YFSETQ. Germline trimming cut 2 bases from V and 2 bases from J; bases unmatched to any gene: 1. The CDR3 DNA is TGCGCCAGCAGCTTTACAGGGGCCTACGAGCAGTACTTC. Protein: CASSFTGAYEQYF. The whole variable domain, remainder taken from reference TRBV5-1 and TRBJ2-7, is KAGVTQTPRYLIKTRGQQVTLSCSPISGHRSVSWYQQTPGQGLQFLFEYFSETQRNKGNFPGRFSGRQFSNSRSEMNVSTLELGDSALYLCASSFTGAYEQYFGPGTRLTVT.

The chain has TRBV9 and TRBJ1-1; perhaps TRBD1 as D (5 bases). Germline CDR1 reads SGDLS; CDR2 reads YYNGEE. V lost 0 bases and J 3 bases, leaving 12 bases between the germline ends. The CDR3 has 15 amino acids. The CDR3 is CASSVEVAGDTEAFF. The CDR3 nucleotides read TGTGCCAGCAGCGTAGAGGTCGCGGGGGACACTGAAGCTTTCTTT.

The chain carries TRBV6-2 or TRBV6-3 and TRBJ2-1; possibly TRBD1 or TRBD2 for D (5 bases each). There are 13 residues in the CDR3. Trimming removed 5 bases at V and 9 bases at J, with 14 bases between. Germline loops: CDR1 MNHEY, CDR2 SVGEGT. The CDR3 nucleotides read TGTGCCAGCAGTGAACTACCGGGGCGTGAGCAGTTCTTC. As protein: CASSELPGREQFF.

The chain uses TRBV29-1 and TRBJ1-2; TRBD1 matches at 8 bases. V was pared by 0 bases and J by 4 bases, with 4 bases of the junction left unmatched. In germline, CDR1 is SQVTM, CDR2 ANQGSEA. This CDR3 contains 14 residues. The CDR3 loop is CSVEDDRGGYGYTF. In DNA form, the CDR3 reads TGCAGCGTTGAAGACGACAGGGGTGGCTATGGCTACACCTTC.

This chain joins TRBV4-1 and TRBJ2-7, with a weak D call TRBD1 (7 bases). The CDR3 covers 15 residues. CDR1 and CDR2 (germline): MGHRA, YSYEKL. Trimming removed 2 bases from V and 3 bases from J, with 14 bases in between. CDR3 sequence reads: CASSQLPGGNYEQYF. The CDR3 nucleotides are TGCGCCAGCAGCCAACTTCCAGGGGGGAACTACGAGCAGTACTTC.

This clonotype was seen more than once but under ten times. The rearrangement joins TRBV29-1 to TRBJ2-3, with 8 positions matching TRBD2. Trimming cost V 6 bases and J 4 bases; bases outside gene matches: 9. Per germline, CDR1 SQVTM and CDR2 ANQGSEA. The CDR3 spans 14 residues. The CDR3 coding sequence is TGCAGCGTCTATAGCGGGGTGGCGTCAGATACGCAGTATTTT. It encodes CSVYSGVASDTQYF.

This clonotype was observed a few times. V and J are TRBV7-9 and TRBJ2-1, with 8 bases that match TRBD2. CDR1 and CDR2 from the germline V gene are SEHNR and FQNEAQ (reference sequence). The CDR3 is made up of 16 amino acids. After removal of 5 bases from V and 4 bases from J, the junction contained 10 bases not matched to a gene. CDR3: CASSPRGGDWYNEQFF. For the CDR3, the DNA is TGTGCCAGCAGCCCCCGGGGGGGGGACTGGTACAATGAGCAGTTCTTC.

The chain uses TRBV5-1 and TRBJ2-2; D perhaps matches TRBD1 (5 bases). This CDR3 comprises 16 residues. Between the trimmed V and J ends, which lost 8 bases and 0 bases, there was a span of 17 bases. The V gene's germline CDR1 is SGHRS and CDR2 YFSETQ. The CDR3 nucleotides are TGCGCCAGTAGCCCCAGACAGAACACGAACACCGGGGAGCTGTTTTTT. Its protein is CASSPRQNTNTGELFF.

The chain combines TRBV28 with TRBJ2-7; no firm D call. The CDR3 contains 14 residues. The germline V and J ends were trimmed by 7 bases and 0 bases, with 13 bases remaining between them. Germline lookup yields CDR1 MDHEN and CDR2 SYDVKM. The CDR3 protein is CASKGGGSSYEQYF. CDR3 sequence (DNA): TGTGCCAGCAAGGGCGGTGGCTCCTCCTACGAGCAGTACTTC. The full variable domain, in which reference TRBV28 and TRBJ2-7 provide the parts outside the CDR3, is DVKVTQSSRYLVKRTGEKVFLECVQDMDHENMFWYRQDPGLGLRLIYFSYDVKMKEKGDIPEGYSVSREKKERFSLILESASTNQTSMYLCASKGGGSSYEQYFGPGTRLTVT.

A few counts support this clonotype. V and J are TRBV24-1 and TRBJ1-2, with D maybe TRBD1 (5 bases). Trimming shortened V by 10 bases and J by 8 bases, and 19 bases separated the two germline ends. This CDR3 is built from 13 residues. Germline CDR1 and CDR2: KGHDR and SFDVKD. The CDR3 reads CATSGTKVGGYTF. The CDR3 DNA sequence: TGTGCCACATCCGGGACGAAAGTCGGGGGCTACACCTTC.

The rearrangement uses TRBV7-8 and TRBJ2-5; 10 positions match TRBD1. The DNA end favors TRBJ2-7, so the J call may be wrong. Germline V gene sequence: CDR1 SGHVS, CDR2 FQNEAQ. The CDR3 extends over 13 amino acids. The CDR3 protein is CASSGDRGNEQYF. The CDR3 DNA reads TGTGCCAGCAGCGGGGACAGGGGCAACGAGCAGTACTTC.

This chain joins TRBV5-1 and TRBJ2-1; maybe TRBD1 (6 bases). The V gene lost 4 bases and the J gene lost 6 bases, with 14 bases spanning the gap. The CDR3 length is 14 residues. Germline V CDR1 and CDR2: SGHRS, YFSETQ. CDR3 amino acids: CASSVAGAGNEQFF. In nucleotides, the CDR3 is TGCGCCAGCAGCGTAGCAGGGGCGGGCAATGAGCAGTTCTTC.

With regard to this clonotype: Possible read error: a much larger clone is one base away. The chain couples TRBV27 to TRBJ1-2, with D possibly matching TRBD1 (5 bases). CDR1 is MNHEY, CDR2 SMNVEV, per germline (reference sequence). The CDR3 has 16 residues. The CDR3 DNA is TGTGCCAACAGTCCCTCTAGAGGGGTAGCTAACTATGGCTACACCTTC. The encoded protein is CANSPSRGVANYGYTF.

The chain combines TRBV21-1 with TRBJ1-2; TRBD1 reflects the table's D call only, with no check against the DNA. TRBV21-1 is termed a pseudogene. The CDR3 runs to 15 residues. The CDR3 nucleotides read TGTGCCAGCAGCAAAACTGGGGGGCGCCGGGACGGCTACACCTTC. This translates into CASSKTGGRRDGYTF.

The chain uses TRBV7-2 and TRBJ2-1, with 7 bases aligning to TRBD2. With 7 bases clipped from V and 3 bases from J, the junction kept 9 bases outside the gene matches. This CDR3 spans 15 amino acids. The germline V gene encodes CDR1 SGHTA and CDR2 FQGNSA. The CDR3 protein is CASTPGGGGYNEQFF. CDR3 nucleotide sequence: TGTGCCAGCACACCGGGGGGTGGGGGCTACAATGAGCAGTTCTTC.

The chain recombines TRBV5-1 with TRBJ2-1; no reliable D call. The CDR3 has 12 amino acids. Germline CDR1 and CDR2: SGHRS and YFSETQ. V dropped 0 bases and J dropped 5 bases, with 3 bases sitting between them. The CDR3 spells CASSLADNEQFF. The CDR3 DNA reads TGCGCCAGCAGCTTGGCCGACAATGAGCAGTTCTTC.

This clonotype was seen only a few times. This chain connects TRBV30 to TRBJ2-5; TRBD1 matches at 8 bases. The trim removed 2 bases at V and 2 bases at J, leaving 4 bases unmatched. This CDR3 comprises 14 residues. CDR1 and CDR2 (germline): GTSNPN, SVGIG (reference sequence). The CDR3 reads CAWSIGTGQETQYF. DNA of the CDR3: TGTGCCTGGAGTATCGGGACAGGTCAAGAGACCCAGTACTTC.

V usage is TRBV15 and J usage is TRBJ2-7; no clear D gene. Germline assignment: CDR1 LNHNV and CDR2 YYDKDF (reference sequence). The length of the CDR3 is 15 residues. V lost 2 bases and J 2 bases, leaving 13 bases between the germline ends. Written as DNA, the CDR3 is TGTGCCACCAGCAGATCCTCGACTGGGACCTACGAGCAGTACTTC. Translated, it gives CATSRSSTGTYEQYF.

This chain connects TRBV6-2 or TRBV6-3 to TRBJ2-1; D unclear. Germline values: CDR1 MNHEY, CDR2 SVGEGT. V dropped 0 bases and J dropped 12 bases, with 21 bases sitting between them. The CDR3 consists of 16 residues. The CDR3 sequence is CASSYSLSRGSEGQFF. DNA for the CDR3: TGTGCCAGCAGTTACTCGTTAAGCAGAGGTTCTGAAGGGCAGTTCTTC.

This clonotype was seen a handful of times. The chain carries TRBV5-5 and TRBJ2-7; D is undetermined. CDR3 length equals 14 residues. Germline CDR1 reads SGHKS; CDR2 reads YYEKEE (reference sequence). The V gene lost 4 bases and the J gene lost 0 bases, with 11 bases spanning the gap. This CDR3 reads CASSAETYSYEQYF. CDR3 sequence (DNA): TGTGCCAGCAGCGCCGAGACCTACTCCTACGAGCAGTACTTC.

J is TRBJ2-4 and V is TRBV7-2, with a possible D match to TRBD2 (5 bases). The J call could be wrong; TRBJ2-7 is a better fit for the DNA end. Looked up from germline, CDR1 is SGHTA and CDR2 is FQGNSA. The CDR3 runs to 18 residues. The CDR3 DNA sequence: TGTGCCAGCAGCCCTCTGCGAGGGATTGGTAGGAGTGTCCACGAGCAGTACTTC. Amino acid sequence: CASSPLRGIGRSVHEQYF.

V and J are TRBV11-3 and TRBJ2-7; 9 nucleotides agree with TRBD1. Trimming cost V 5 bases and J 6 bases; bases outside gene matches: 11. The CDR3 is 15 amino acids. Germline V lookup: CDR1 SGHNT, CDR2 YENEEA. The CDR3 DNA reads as TGTGCCAGCAGCGACAGGGGGACAGCGGCCTCCGAGCAGTACTTC. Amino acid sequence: CASSDRGTAASEQYF. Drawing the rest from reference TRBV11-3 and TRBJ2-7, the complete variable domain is EAGVVQSPRYKIIEKKQPVAFWCNPISGHNTLYWYLQNLGQGPELLIRYENEEAVDDSQLPKDRFSAERLKGVDSTLKIQPAELGDSAVYLCASSDRGTAASEQYFGPGTRLTVT.

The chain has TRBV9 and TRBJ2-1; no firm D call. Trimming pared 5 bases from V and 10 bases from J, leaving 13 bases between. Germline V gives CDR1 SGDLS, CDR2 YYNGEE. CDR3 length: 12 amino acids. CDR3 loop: CASSLLNEEQFF. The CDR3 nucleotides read TGTGCCAGCAGTCTACTGAATGAGGAGCAGTTCTTC.

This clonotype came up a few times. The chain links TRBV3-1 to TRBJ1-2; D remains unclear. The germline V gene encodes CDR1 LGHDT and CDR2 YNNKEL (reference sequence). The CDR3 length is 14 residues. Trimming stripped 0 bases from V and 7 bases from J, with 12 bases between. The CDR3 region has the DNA TGTGCCAGCAGCCAAGATGGGCCGACGGGTGGCTACACCTTC. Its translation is CASSQDGPTGGYTF.

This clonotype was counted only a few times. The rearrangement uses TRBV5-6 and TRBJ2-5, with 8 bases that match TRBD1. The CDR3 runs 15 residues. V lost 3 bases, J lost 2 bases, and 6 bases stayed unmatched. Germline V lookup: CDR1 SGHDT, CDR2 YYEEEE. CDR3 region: CASSSDRVVQETQYF. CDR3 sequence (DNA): TGTGCCAGCAGCTCGGACAGGGTGGTACAAGAGACCCAGTACTTC.

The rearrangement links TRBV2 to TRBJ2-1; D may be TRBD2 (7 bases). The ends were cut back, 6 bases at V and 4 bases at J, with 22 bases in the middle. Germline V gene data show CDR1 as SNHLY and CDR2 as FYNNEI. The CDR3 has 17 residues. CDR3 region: CASRDEVSGGPYNEQFF. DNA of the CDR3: TGTGCCAGCAGAGACGAAGTATCCGGGGGGCCATACAATGAGCAGTTCTTC.

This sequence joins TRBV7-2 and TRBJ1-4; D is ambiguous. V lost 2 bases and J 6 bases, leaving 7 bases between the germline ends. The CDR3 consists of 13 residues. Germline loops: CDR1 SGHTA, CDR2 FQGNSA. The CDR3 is CASSLMTDEKLFF. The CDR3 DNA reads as TGTGCCAGCAGCTTAATGACCGATGAAAAACTGTTTTTT.

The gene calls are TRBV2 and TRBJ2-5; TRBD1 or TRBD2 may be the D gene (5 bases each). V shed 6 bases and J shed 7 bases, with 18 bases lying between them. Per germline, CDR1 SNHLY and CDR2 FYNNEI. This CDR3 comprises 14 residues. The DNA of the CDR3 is TGTGCCAGCAGACCCGGGACGGCTCTGGGGACCCAGTACTTC. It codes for CASRPGTALGTQYF.